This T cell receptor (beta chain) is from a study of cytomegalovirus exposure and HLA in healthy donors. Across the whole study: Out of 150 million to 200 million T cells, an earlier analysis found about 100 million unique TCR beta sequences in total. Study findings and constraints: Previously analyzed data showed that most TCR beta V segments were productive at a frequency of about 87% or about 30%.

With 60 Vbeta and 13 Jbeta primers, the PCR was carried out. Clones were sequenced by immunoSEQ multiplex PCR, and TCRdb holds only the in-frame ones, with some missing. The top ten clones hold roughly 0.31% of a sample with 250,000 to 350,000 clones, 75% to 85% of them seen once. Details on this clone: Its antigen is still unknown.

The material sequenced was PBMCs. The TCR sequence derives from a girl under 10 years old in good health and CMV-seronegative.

The CDR3 here is CASRSQGFAGELFF. In DNA, the CDR3 is TGTGCCAGCAGGAGTCAGGGATTTGCCGGGGAGCTGTTTTTT. J is TRBJ2-2 and V is TRBV28; possible D gene TRBD1, 5 bases. The V and J ends lost 6 bases and 6 bases respectively, with 14 bases between them. Germline assignment: CDR1 MDHEN and CDR2 SYDVKM. This CDR3 is 14 amino acids long.